The subject of this entry is one T cell receptor (beta chain). The antigen remains undetermined. The data stem from a study of OX40 agonist ivuxolimab in advanced cancers. Overall study context: Participants could have had prior anti-PD-1, anti-PD-L1 or anti-CTLA-4 therapy, and around 40% had some. Study results and caveats: Antigen specificity of clonally expanded peripheral T cells was not established. Normalized expansion of T-cell clones was also low for some nonresponders.

The protocol was immunoSEQ multiplex PCR, while the TCRdb copy is restricted to in-frame clones and leaves out a portion. The sample holds over 40,000 clones, roughly 83% seen once. V was pared by 1 base and J by 0 bases, with 6 bases of the junction left unmatched. The CDR3 loop spans 17 amino acids. Germline CDR1 reads LNHDA; CDR2 reads SQIVND (reference sequence). The specimen comprised CD4+ or CD8+ T cells sorted from blood, sampled in a trial of the OX40 agonist ivuxolimab. The clonotype was recovered from an adult with an advanced solid tumor such as melanoma, head and neck, liver or kidney cancer. This sequence joins TRBV19 and TRBJ1-1; the match to TRBD1 covers 9 bases. CDR3 sequence: CASSIGGGTGLNTEAFF. Here the CDR3 DNA reads TGTGCCAGTAGTATAGGGGGAGGGACAGGGTTGAACACTGAAGCTTTCTTT.